The clone carrying this T cell receptor (beta chain) was picked up a small number of times. At one end, the junction sequence differs from germline, possibly due to a read error. The authors extracted at least 6 micrograms of total RNA per sample. A J-beta primer mix and a sample-barcoded 5' primer were used in a second PCR of about 7 to 12 cycles. TCRdb called the 5' RACE reads again in MiXCR, with one record for every CDR3 protein. The sample records over 500,000 distinct CDR3 sequences, about 25% being singletons. This sample is drawn from a study of blood T cells in healthy people across ages. These data also formed part of another study, on T cells of mothers and their children. That report notes: Samples were obtained from a few healthy Caucasian mothers and their six children. Addition of sample barcodes and 2-4 random nucleotides occurred through the M1S primer of the second PCR.

What was sequenced was blood. This TCR was recovered from a boy aged 2 to 10 in good health.

The CDR3 nucleotides are TGTGCCGGCAGCGTAGAAGCGGGGAGGGGAGAGACCCAGTACTTC. Encoded protein: CAGSVEAGRGETQYF. The rearrangement uses TRBV9 and TRBJ2-5, with 7 bases fitting TRBD2. The CDR3 consists of 15 residues. Germline CDR1 SGDLS, CDR2 YYNGEE.